This T cell receptor (beta chain) was retrieved from a study of identical twins (dated by TCRdb to about 2016). About the study as a whole: TCR alpha and beta repertoires from monozygotic twins, unrelated adults of various ages and cord blood were deep-sequenced to test whether fetal clonotypes persist. To rule out contamination, the twin experiments were replicated at different times with different library preparation protocols. Results and caveats for the whole study, not just this receptor: Out-of-frame TCR alpha sequences shared between twins showed an excess of low generation-probability sequences compared with coincidental sharing between unrelated individuals. Invariant T cells such as MAIT and iNKT could partly confound zero-insertion analyses, though diverse VJ usage argued against this for most clonotypes. Because the same donors could not be followed over many years, conclusions were based on cross-sectional statistical analysis. Abundant cord blood beta clonotypes carried fewer insertions; young adult naive repertoires showed a weaker similar trend, while memory repertoires showed none. Recombination models systematically underestimated out-of-frame TCR alpha sharing in monozygotic twins but agreed with sharing between unrelated individuals. A weaker excess of twin sharing was found in beta out-of-frame sequences because the signal-to-noise ratio was lowered by fewer shared sequences.

Library construction relied on 5' RACE. The reads were generated on an Illumina HiSeq 2000. Template switching added a universal primer binding site, and the final cDNA carried a unique molecular identifier that allowed TCR cDNA molecules to be counted accurately. First-strand cDNA for TCR alpha and beta chains was synthesized from specific primers in the conserved constant-segment region. To control for contamination, every cDNA library carried two barcodes: a SMART-Mk sample barcode plus Illumina barcodes. TruSeq adapter sequences, together with Illumina sample barcodes, were added in two successive PCR steps. The TCR alpha and beta cDNA libraries were sequenced on the Illumina HiSeq platform using custom primers. In the authors' own workflow: Unique molecular identifiers were extracted from raw reads with MiGEC, and CDR3 positions were determined with MiXCR. For each individual, recombination models were inferred using an EM algorithm with the repgenHMM and IGoR tools. The analysis of shared clonotypes was done with the tcR package in R, with sharing normalized by the product of cloneset sizes. To study raw recombination free of thymic and clonal selection effects, out-of-frame nonproductive sequences were analyzed. TCRdb trimmed the raw reads at Q25, called clones with MiXCR and kept productive beta chains. Every distinct CDR3 protein forms one entry, paired with its most common genes and DNA. What appears here as the V and J calls and clone size reflects TCRdb's work, not the paper's. This sample gives 500,000 to 650,000 distinct CDR3 sequences in total; just over 7% of them show up just once. The ten top clones hold around 1.6% of the sample.

Only healthy Caucasian donors were included. Three pairs of female monozygotic twins, all aged about 18 to 30 years, made up the twin cohort. Peripheral blood mononuclear cells were used as the source from which RNA for TCR libraries was isolated. This clonotype was counted many times. The target of this receptor is not known. Per-base qualities were not stored, and no clone one base away is much larger. From cysteine to phenylalanine, the CDR3 is 12 amino acids long. The read is trimmed to its CDR3 DNA, 36 bases read in frame from base 1. Trimming removed 3 bases from V and 5 bases from J, leaving 8 bases between the germline ends. These data also featured in a second study, about yellow fever vaccine responses in identical twins. The second study's authors report: The T cell response to vaccination in identical twins was reported by the authors to appear partly convergent and partly personalized. Focusing on identical twins, the study followed the T cell clones that responded to the vaccine, and did so with precision.

The chain is made from TRBV12-3 or TRBV12-4 and TRBJ2-7; 5 matching bases give a weak D call of TRBD2. The clonotype comes from a young woman in good health. Material: PBMCs. The bases read TGTGCCAGCAGTTTCAGAGGGAACGAGCAGTACTTC. This encodes CASSFRGNEQYF.